Below are 21 T cell receptor beta chains sequenced from a single sample in a study of CD8 T cells in Susac syndrome. When the RNA was reverse transcribed, random hexamers were used with an input of about 0.5 to 1 ug. TCRdb ran MiXCR on the immunoSEQ multiplex PCR reads and lists one entry per CDR3 protein. The table records 150,000 or so distinct CDR3 sequences, 92% of them present only once. The sample was CD4+ T cells from PBMCs. These TCRs come from a human donor in good health.

The chain uses TRBV4-3 and TRBJ2-5, with TRBD2 matching over 9 bases. The V and J ends lost 5 bases and 4 bases, in that order; junction bases with no gene match: 11. CDR3 size: 16 residues. Germline loops: CDR1 LGHNA, CDR2 YSLEER. CDR3 in amino acids: CASSAAGGDFPETQYF. The CDR3 DNA is TGCGCCAGCAGCGCGGCGGGGGGGGACTTTCCAGAGACCCAGTACTTC.

The chain combines TRBV5-1 with TRBJ2-7, with 8 bases fitting TRBD1. With 2 bases clipped from V and 3 bases from J, the junction kept 10 bases outside the gene matches. The V gene's germline CDR1 is SGHRS and CDR2 YFSETQ. The CDR3 extends over 16 amino acids. The CDR3 DNA reads TGCGCCAGCAGCTTATTTGGGACAGGATTTAACTACGAGCAGTACTTC. Protein product: CASSLFGTGFNYEQYF.

V is TRBV10-3 and J is TRBJ1-1, with D unresolved. Germline CDR1 and CDR2: ENHRY and SYGVKD. The CDR3 is made up of 14 amino acids. The germline V and J ends were trimmed by 10 bases and 1 base, with 16 bases remaining between them. The CDR3 DNA sequence: TGTGCCAGCCTGACCCCTACAGAGAACACTGAAGCTTTCTTT. As protein: CASLTPTENTEAFF.

The rearrangement joins TRBV20-1 to TRBJ2-7; possible D gene TRBD1, 5 bases. Germline CDR1 reads DFQATT; CDR2 reads SNEGSKA (reference sequence). Trimming took 0 bases from V and 6 from J, leaving 15 bases between them. This CDR3 region has 14 residues. The CDR3 coding sequence is TGCAGTGCTAGAGATGGGGCGGACCCGCCCGAGCAGTACTTC. It specifies CSARDGADPPEQYF.

This clonotype was recorded once. The chain combines TRBV20-1 with TRBJ2-4; the match to TRBD1 covers 7 bases. This CDR3 comprises 16 residues. The junction had 6 bases not matched to a gene; V was cut back by 1 base and J by 0 bases. Germline V CDR1 and CDR2: DFQATT, SNEGSKA (reference sequence). The CDR3 loop reads CSARAWTGLAKNIQYF. CDR3 in DNA: TGCAGTGCTAGAGCTTGGACAGGCCTAGCCAAAAACATTCAGTACTTC.

In this sample, this clonotype turned up once. The chain has TRBV9 and TRBJ2-7; D is undetermined. The CDR3 covers 14 residues. Germline CDR1 is SGDLS and CDR2 is YYNGEE. Between the trimmed V and J ends, which lost 4 bases and 0 bases, there was a span of 11 bases. The CDR3 reads CASSPRHHSYEQYF. Here the CDR3 DNA reads TGTGCCAGCAGCCCCCGACACCACTCCTACGAGCAGTACTTC.

V is TRBV6-5 and J is TRBJ1-5; D not certain. The CDR3 extends over 14 amino acids. Germline-derived CDR1 and CDR2 are MNHEY and SVGAGI. Trimming cost V 10 bases and J 4 bases, with 17 bases left between them. The CDR3 nucleotides are TGTGCCATGTACGCCGGGTCCCTGAATCAGCCCCAGCATTTT. Its translation is CAMYAGSLNQPQHF.

This chain connects TRBV7-9 to TRBJ2-5; tentative D call: TRBD2 (5 bases). Germline values: CDR1 SEHNR, CDR2 FQNEAQ (reference sequence). The CDR3 totals 15 residues. V lost 6 bases and J lost 5, with 19 bases in between. DNA for the CDR3: TGTGCCAGCAGTGGCGGAAGGTCGGGATGGGAGACCCAGTACTTC. Residues: CASSGGRSGWETQYF.

The genes are TRBV25-1 and TRBJ2-7, with 10 bases fitting TRBD1. Germline V gene lookup returns CDR1 MGHDK and CDR2 SYGVNS. The CDR3 is made up of 16 amino acids. J was trimmed by 5 bases and V by 1 base; bases with no gene match: 8. CDR3 in DNA: TGTGCCAGCAGTGAATTGGAACCCGGGACAGGGGACGAGCAGTACTTC. Protein: CASSELEPGTGDEQYF.

The chain recombines TRBV24-1 with TRBJ2-2; D gene unclear. Trimming pared 5 bases from V and 2 bases from J, leaving 8 bases between. Germline lookup yields CDR1 KGHDR and CDR2 SFDVKD. The CDR3 is 14 amino acids. This CDR3 reads CATSGKGNTGELFF. The CDR3 coding sequence is TGTGCCACCAGTGGGAAAGGAAACACCGGGGAGCTGTTTTTT.

This clonotype was counted between two and nine times. J is TRBJ2-7 and V is TRBV14, with D hard to call. This CDR3 region has 15 residues. Germline V CDR1 and CDR2: SGHDN, FVKESK. Trimming left V 4 bases short and J 6 bases short, with 19 bases between. The CDR3 here is CASSPPVVPVFEQYF. DNA of the CDR3: TGTGCCAGCAGCCCTCCGGTCGTCCCGGTATTCGAGCAGTACTTC.

The chain recombines TRBV7-6 with TRBJ2-7, with 12 bases lining up with TRBD1. After removal of 0 bases from V and 6 bases from J, the junction contained 3 bases not matched to a gene. Germline V gene lookup returns CDR1 SGHVS and CDR2 FNYEAQ. This CDR3 has 15 amino acids. CDR3 sequence reads: CASSLAGTGGSEQYF. CDR3 nucleotides: TGTGCCAGCAGCTTAGCCGGGACAGGGGGCTCCGAGCAGTACTTC.

This clonotype was observed a single time. The CDR3 reads CASSEASGGDIQYF. CDR3 in DNA: TGTGCCAGCAGTGAAGCTTCAGGCGGGGACATTCAGTACTTC. This chain joins TRBV2 and TRBJ2-4; D is possibly TRBD2 (6 bases). The germline V gene has CDR1 SNHLY and CDR2 FYNNEI. The CDR3 covers 14 residues. V was trimmed by 0 bases and J by 8 bases, leaving 11 bases between them.

V gene TRBV4-1 combines with J gene TRBJ2-2; tentative D call: TRBD2 (6 bases). CDR3 length: 12 amino acids. The ends were cut back, 8 bases at V and 5 bases at J, with 9 bases in the middle. Germline CDR1 and CDR2: MGHRA and YSYEKL. The CDR3 nucleotides are TGCGCCAGCGGGGGGAATACCGGGGAGCTGTTTTTT. Translated, it gives CASGGNTGELFF.

This rearrangement joins TRBV12-3 or TRBV12-4 to TRBJ1-4, with D uncertain. The V gene lost 3 bases and the J gene lost 3 bases, with 11 bases spanning the gap. The CDR3 totals 15 residues. CDR3 residues: CASSFWDEANEKLFF. In nucleotides, the CDR3 is TGTGCCAGCAGTTTCTGGGATGAGGCTAATGAAAAACTGTTTTTT.

The chain recombines TRBV6-1 with TRBJ2-7, with TRBD1 identical over 7 bases. The J segment lost 5 bases and the V segment lost 2 bases, leaving 12 bases of the junction unmatched. The CDR3 spans 16 residues. CDR1 MNHNS and CDR2 SASEGT come from the germline V gene. CDR3 bases: TGTGCCAGCAGTGAAAACGTCGGGACAGCTCCTAACGAGCAGTACTTC. It codes for CASSENVGTAPNEQYF.

The chain is built from TRBV12-3 or TRBV12-4 and TRBJ2-6, with unresolved D. V lost 7 bases, J lost 0 bases, and 10 bases lay in between. CDR3 length equals 15 residues. The CDR3 sequence: CASTESSSGANVLTF. DNA of the CDR3: TGTGCCAGCACAGAATCTTCCTCTGGGGCCAACGTCCTGACTTTC.

The chain carries TRBV5-1 and TRBJ2-1; 7 nucleotides line up with TRBD2. CDR3 length: 17 amino acids. Germline CDR1 is SGHRS and CDR2 is YFSETQ. Trimming at V came to 2 bases and at J to 0 bases, leaving 8 bases not matched to a gene. CDR3 residues: CASSFGVAGSSYNEQFF. CDR3 bases: TGCGCCAGCAGCTTTGGGGTAGCGGGCAGCTCCTACAATGAGCAGTTCTTC. The whole variable domain, remainder taken from reference TRBV5-1 and TRBJ2-1, is KAGVTQTPRYLIKTRGQQVTLSCSPISGHRSVSWYQQTPGQGLQFLFEYFSETQRNKGNFPGRFSGRQFSNSRSEMNVSTLELGDSALYLCASSFGVAGSSYNEQFFGPGTRLTVL.

The chain links TRBV5-4 to TRBJ2-2; a possible D gene is TRBD1 (5 bases). The CDR3 is 16 residues long. Germline-derived CDR1 and CDR2 are SGHNT and YYREEE (reference sequence). Trimming shortened V by 2 bases and J by 0 bases, and 11 bases separated the two germline ends. CDR3 loop: CASSFFTGANTGELFF. DNA for the CDR3: TGTGCCAGCAGCTTCTTCACAGGCGCGAACACCGGGGAGCTGTTTTTT.

CDR3 DNA: TGCAGTGCTACAAAGGGACAGGGAGACTATGGCTACACCTTC. Translating gives CSATKGQGDYGYTF. The rearrangement uses TRBV20-1 and TRBJ1-2, with 9 bases aligning to TRBD1. The ends lost 4 bases at V and 3 bases at J; junction bases unmatched: 6. Germline V gene lookup returns CDR1 DFQATT and CDR2 SNEGSKA (reference sequence). The CDR3 is made up of 14 amino acids.

The genes are TRBV7-9 and TRBJ2-7, with 10 bases identical to TRBD1. The CDR3 contains 16 residues. Germline trimming cut 0 bases from V and 6 bases from J; bases unmatched to any gene: 8. CDR1 and CDR2 (germline): SEHNR, FQNEAQ (reference sequence). CDR3: CASSLAVAGTGAEQYF. CDR3 in DNA: TGTGCCAGCAGCTTAGCGGTTGCCGGGACAGGGGCCGAGCAGTACTTC.